The rows below give T cell receptor beta chains drawn from one sample of a study of blood T cell repertoires in COVID-19. Generated by immunoSEQ multiplex PCR, the TCRdb table keeps only in-frame clones and is missing some. The data show more than 250,000 clones, about 88% seen once. The specimen sequenced was peripheral blood. These receptor sequences come from a young man with active or convalescent COVID-19. Each CDR3 is given with its conserved first and last residue. Fields, in order: D gene, clone size, J gene, V gene, CDR3 protein, CDR3 DNA. A D gene is named only where the DNA matches it firmly. Clone size appears in some rows only: once, few, many, or a class for an expanded clone.

D: NA; size: NA; J: TRBJ1-2; V: TRBV28; CDR3: CASNSGGYTF; DNA: TGTGCCAGCAACTCAGGTGGCTACACCTTC
D: TRBD2; size: NA; J: TRBJ2-7; V: TRBV4-2; CDR3: CASRPELAGEYEQYF; DNA: TGTGCCAGCAGACCCGAACTAGCGGGAGAGTACGAGCAGTACTTC
D: NA; size: few; J: TRBJ1-2; V: TRBV14; CDR3: CASSQDLYGYTF; DNA: TGTGCCAGCAGCCAAGACTTGTATGGCTACACCTTC
D: TRBD1; size: NA; J: TRBJ2-7; V: TRBV4-1; CDR3: CASSQTEGQSYEQYF; DNA: TGCGCCAGCAGCCAAACCGAGGGACAGTCCTACGAGCAGTACTTC
D: NA; size: NA; J: TRBJ2-1; V: TRBV4-3; CDR3: CASSQELRGGDEQFF; DNA: TGCGCCAGCAGCCAAGAACTTAGGGGAGGCGATGAGCAGTTCTTC
D: NA; size: NA; J: TRBJ1-5; V: TRBV24-1; CDR3: CATSDLRAGPQHF; DNA: TGTGCCACCAGTGATTTGCGTGCCGGGCCCCAGCATTTT
D: NA; size: NA; J: TRBJ1-1; V: TRBV27; CDR3: CASSLRGDTEAFF; DNA: TGTGCCAGCAGTTTACGGGGGGACACTGAAGCTTTCTTT
D: NA; size: NA; J: TRBJ1-2; V: TRBV6-5; CDR3: CASRLDTNYGYTF; DNA: TGTGCCAGCAGACTAGACACGAACTATGGCTACACCTTC
D: TRBD2; size: NA; J: TRBJ2-7; V: TRBV7-9; CDR3: CASSLVRGGNSEQYF; DNA: TGTGCCAGCAGCTTAGTCCGCGGGGGGAACAGCGAGCAGTACTTC
D: TRBD1; size: NA; J: TRBJ1-2; V: TRBV2; CDR3: CASSTDREILNTF; DNA: TGTGCCAGCAGCACGGACAGGGAAATTTTAAACACCTTC
D: NA; size: NA; J: TRBJ2-1; V: TRBV2; CDR3: CASRPTPLESQFF; DNA: TGTGCCAGCAGACCGACTCCTTTGGAATCGCAGTTCTTC
D: NA; size: once; J: TRBJ2-3; V: TRBV24-1; CDR3: CATSSGSSTDTQYF; DNA: TGTGCCACCAGTAGTGGCAGTAGCACAGATACGCAGTATTTT
D: TRBD1; size: NA; J: TRBJ2-3; V: TRBV7-9; CDR3: CASSWGQGDGDTQYF; DNA: TGTGCCAGCAGCTGGGGACAGGGGGACGGAGATACGCAGTATTTT
D: NA; size: NA; J: TRBJ2-5; V: TRBV5-5; CDR3: CASSLEPGQETQYF; DNA: TGTGCCAGCAGCTTGGAGCCGGGGCAAGAGACCCAGTACTTC
D: NA; size: NA; J: TRBJ1-5; V: TRBV5-6; CDR3: CASSRGWQPQHF; DNA: TGTGCCAGCAGCAGAGGTTGGCAGCCCCAGCATTTT
D: NA; size: once; J: TRBJ2-1; V: TRBV5-1; CDR3: CASSSPNRIMGYEQFF; DNA: TGCGCCAGCAGCTCACCAAACAGGATAATGGGGTATGAGCAGTTCTTC
D: NA; size: NA; J: TRBJ2-6; V: TRBV3-1/TRBV3-2; CDR3: CASSHEPSGANVLTF; DNA: TGTGCCAGCAGCCATGAGCCATCTGGGGCCAACGTCCTGACTTTC
D: TRBD1; size: NA; J: TRBJ2-7; V: TRBV20-1; CDR3: CSASRDRVSYEQYF; DNA: TGCAGTGCTAGTAGGGACAGGGTATCCTACGAGCAGTACTTC
D: TRBD1; size: NA; J: TRBJ2-2; V: TRBV7-6; CDR3: CASSQSPLGTGLTGELFF; DNA: TGTGCCAGCAGCCAATCGCCACTCGGGACAGGCCTCACCGGGGAGCTGTTTTTT
D: NA; size: NA; J: TRBJ1-3; V: TRBV30; CDR3: CAWSRGSGNTIYF; DNA: TGTGCCTGGAGTCGGGGTTCTGGAAACACCATATATTTT
D: TRBD1; size: NA; J: TRBJ1-5; V: TRBV27; CDR3: CASAPRTGQGINQPQHF; DNA: TGTGCCAGCGCACCCCGAACGGGACAGGGTATCAATCAGCCCCAGCATTTT
D: TRBD1; size: NA; J: TRBJ1-3; V: TRBV5-1; CDR3: CASSLQGTSGNTIYF; DNA: TGCGCCAGCAGTTTACAGGGGACATCTGGAAACACCATATATTTT
D: TRBD2; size: few; J: TRBJ2-2; V: TRBV30; CDR3: CAWRGGAGGTGELFF; DNA: TGTGCCTGGCGAGGCGGGGCGGGAGGCACCGGGGAGCTGTTTTTT
D: NA; size: once; J: TRBJ1-2; V: TRBV29-1; CDR3: CSAAGQIGPYYGYTF; DNA: TGCAGCGCTGCCGGACAGATCGGTCCCTACTATGGCTACACCTTC
D: TRBD1; size: NA; J: TRBJ2-7; V: TRBV7-2; CDR3: CASSSGQGREQYF; DNA: TGTGCCAGCAGCTCTGGACAGGGCCGGGAGCAGTACTTC
D: TRBD2; size: NA; J: TRBJ2-1; V: TRBV10-3; CDR3: CAISPLTGGPNEQFF; DNA: TGTGCCATCAGCCCCTTGACGGGAGGGCCTAATGAGCAGTTCTTC
D: TRBD1; size: NA; J: TRBJ2-5; V: TRBV5-4; CDR3: CASATGTAQETQYF; DNA: TGTGCCAGCGCCACCGGGACAGCCCAAGAGACCCAGTACTTC
D: TRBD1; size: NA; J: TRBJ2-7; V: TRBV27; CDR3: CASSFKQGNDEQYF; DNA: TGTGCCAGCAGTTTCAAACAGGGGAACGACGAGCAGTACTTC
D: NA; size: NA; J: TRBJ2-7; V: TRBV18; CDR3: CASSPRRGTTYEQYF; DNA: TGTGCCAGCTCCCCTAGACGAGGAACAACCTACGAGCAGTACTTC
D: TRBD1; size: NA; J: TRBJ1-5; V: TRBV6-5; CDR3: CASSSQQGAFQPQHF; DNA: TGTGCCAGCAGTTCCCAACAGGGGGCTTTTCAGCCCCAGCATTTT
D: TRBD2; size: NA; J: TRBJ2-7; V: TRBV18; CDR3: CASSPPGAGGPPREQYF; DNA: TGTGCCAGCTCACCACCGGGAGCGGGGGGACCCCCCCGCGAGCAGTACTTC
D: TRBD2; size: NA; J: TRBJ2-2; V: TRBV30; CDR3: CAWRRTSGRMVREHRGAVF; DNA: TGTGCCTGGAGGCGGACTAGCGGGAGAATGGTGAGGGAACACCGGGGAGCTGTTTTT
D: NA; size: NA; J: TRBJ2-2; V: TRBV2; CDR3: CASSVLPAEGSGELFF; DNA: TGTGCCAGCAGTGTTCTTCCAGCGGAGGGTTCCGGGGAGCTGTTTTTT
D: NA; size: NA; J: TRBJ2-1; V: TRBV6-2/TRBV6-3; CDR3: CASSHSMNEQFF; DNA: TGTGCCAGCAGCCACTCGATGAATGAGCAGTTCTTC
D: TRBD1; size: NA; J: TRBJ1-1; V: TRBV19; CDR3: CASTKTGALEAFF; DNA: TGTGCCAGTACCAAAACAGGGGCCCTTGAAGCTTTCTTT
D: NA; size: NA; J: TRBJ2-3; V: TRBV9; CDR3: CASSVGDSTDTQYF; DNA: TGTGCCAGCAGCGTAGGGGACTCCACAGATACGCAGTATTTT
D: TRBD2; size: once; J: TRBJ2-3; V: TRBV7-3; CDR3: CASSPGRERGDTQYF; DNA: TGTGCCAGCAGCCCGGGGCGGGAGAGAGGGGATACGCAGTATTTT